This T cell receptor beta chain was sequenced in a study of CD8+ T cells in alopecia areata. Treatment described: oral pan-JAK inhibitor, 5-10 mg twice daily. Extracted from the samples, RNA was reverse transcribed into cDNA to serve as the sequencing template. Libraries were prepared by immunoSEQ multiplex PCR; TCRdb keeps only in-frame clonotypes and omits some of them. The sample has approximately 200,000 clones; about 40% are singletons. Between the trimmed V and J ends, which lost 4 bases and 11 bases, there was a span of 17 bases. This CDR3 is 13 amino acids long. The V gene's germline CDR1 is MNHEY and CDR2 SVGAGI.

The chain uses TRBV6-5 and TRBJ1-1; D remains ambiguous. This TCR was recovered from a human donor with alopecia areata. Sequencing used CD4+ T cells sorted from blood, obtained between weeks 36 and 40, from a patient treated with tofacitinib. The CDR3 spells CASSSSPVAIAFF. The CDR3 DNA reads TGTGCCAGCAGTTCATCTCCCGTGGCTATCGCTTTCTTT.